Listed below are T cell receptor beta chains from one sample, sequenced in a study of control samples from healthy donors and cancer patients. This table comes from immunoSEQ multiplex PCR, and its TCRdb copy is limited to in-frame clones, with some not included. The sample includes about 60,000 clones, around nine tenths of them seen just once. Input material: PBMCs. The source of these receptors is a woman in her fifties or sixties with colorectal cancer. Each CDR3 is given with its conserved first and last residue. A D gene is named only where the DNA matches it firmly. The size entry is marked missing in some rows and otherwise reads once, few, many or a size class.

.,.,TRBJ2-4,TRBV10-3,TGTGCCATCGGACAGGGAGGGCCAGCCATTCAGTACTTC,CAIGQGGPAIQYF
.,once,TRBJ2-7,TRBV10-3,TGTGCCATCAGTGACGTGACACAGACCTACGAGCAGTACTTC,CAISDVTQTYEQYF
TRBD2,.,TRBJ2-5,TRBV5-5,TGTGCCAGCCGCGTGGCCGCGGGGGGGGCGGTCGGAGAGACCCAGTACTTC,CASRVAAGGAVGETQYF
.,.,TRBJ2-7,TRBV11-2,TGTGCCAGCAGCTCCGGACCGGGCCTCAAGGGCTACGAGCAGTACTTC,CASSSGPGLKGYEQYF
TRBD1,.,TRBJ2-3,TRBV9,TGTGCCAGCAGCGCTCAGACAGGGGGCACAGATACGCAGTATTTT,CASSAQTGGTDTQYF
.,.,TRBJ1-3,TRBV5-1,TGCGCCAGCAGCTTGGCCTCGGTAGGCGGAAACACCATATATTTT,CASSLASVGGNTIYF
TRBD1,.,TRBJ2-7,TRBV28,TGTGCCAGCAGTTATACCGGGACAGGTGATTTCGAGCAGTACTTC,CASSYTGTGDFEQYF
TRBD2,.,TRBJ2-3,TRBV6-2/TRBV6-3,TGTGCCAGCAGCCCGACCAGCGGGATTAGCACAGATACGCAGTATTTT,CASSPTSGISTDTQYF
.,.,TRBJ2-4,TRBV2,TGTGCCAGCAGTGAATCTGGGGGCCAAAACATTCAGTACTTC,CASSESGGQNIQYF
.,.,TRBJ1-1,TRBV20-1,TGCAGTGCTTACCGGGGTAATGGAGCTTTCTTT,CSAYRGNGAFF
.,.,TRBJ2-2,TRBV7-3,TGTGCCAGCAGCTTACTATCCTACTCCAACACCGGGGAGCTGTTTTTT,CASSLLSYSNTGELFF
.,.,TRBJ1-3,TRBV6-1,TGTGCCAGCAGTGAACCAACAGGGAGAAGATCTGGAAACACCATATATTTT,CASSEPTGRRSGNTIYF
.,once,TRBJ1-2,TRBV11-2,TGTGCCAGCGGAACCCGTGGACTGGACTATGGCTACACCTTC,CASGTRGLDYGYTF
.,.,TRBJ2-5,TRBV12-3/TRBV12-4,TGTGCCAGCGCGGTAGAAGAGACCCAGTACTTC,CASAVEETQYF
.,.,TRBJ1-2,TRBV5-5,TGTGCCAGCAGCTTAGGGCACCTCTATGGCTACACCTTC,CASSLGHLYGYTF
TRBD2,.,TRBJ2-3,TRBV9,TGTGCCAGCAGCGTTGGACCGGGACTACCAGATACGCAGTATTTT,CASSVGPGLPDTQYF
TRBD1,.,TRBJ2-7,TRBV30,TGTGGAGGACAGGGCATCAACGAGCAGTACTTC,CGGQGINEQYF
.,once,TRBJ1-1,TRBV12-3/TRBV12-4,TGTGCCAGCAGCGAGCGGGGTGAAGCTTTCTTT,CASSERGEAFF
.,.,TRBJ1-2,TRBV4-1,TGCGCCAGCAGCCAAATACCGGGATCGAGTGGCTACACCTTC,CASSQIPGSSGYTF
.,.,TRBJ1-2,TRBV11-2,TGTGCCAGCAGCTACCAGCCGACTAACTATGGCTACACCTTC,CASSYQPTNYGYTF
.,.,TRBJ2-2,TRBV7-6,TGTGCCAGCAGCTTAGAGGGCCCCGGGGAGCTGTTTTTT,CASSLEGPGELFF
.,.,TRBJ1-5,TRBV12-2,TGTGCAAGTCGCTTAGCCAAGGATTGGCAAGGGCGCCCTTTTAGCAATCAGCCCCAGCATTTT,CASRLAKDWQGRPFSNQPQHF
.,.,TRBJ2-2,TRBV5-4,TGTGCCAGCAGCTTGGGAGGGGGCACCGGGGAGCTGTTTTTT,CASSLGGGTGELFF
.,.,TRBJ1-1,TRBV30,TGTGCCTGGACGGACCGCCGATTGAACACTGAAGCTTTCTTT,CAWTDRRLNTEAFF
TRBD1,.,TRBJ1-2,TRBV19,TGTGCCAGTAAAGGACAGGGCTTTGGCTACACCTTC,CASKGQGFGYTF
TRBD1,.,TRBJ1-2,TRBV19,TGTGCCAGTAGTATCACCGGACAGGGCGGATTTAACTATGGCTACACCTTC,CASSITGQGGFNYGYTF
.,.,TRBJ1-5,TRBV20-1,TGCAGTGCTAGTGTCCCACCCGGAGGGGGAATCAATCAGCCCCAGCATTTT,CSASVPPGGGINQPQHF
TRBD1,few,TRBJ2-1,TRBV11-3,TGTGCCAGCAGCCTGAATACCGGACAGGGGAATGAGCAGTTCTTC,CASSLNTGQGNEQFF
TRBD1,.,TRBJ1-4,TRBV6-1,TGTGCCAGCAGTGAAAGGGGGCGCGGGGAAAAACTGTTTTTT,CASSERGRGEKLFF
.,.,TRBJ1-6,TRBV4-1,TGCGCCAGCAGCCAAGATCCTGGTTCACCCCTCCACTTT,CASSQDPGSPLHF
TRBD1,.,TRBJ2-3,TRBV5-6,TGTGCCAGCAGCCGCCTAACAGGGGGGTTTAAGGATACGCAGTATTTT,CASSRLTGGFKDTQYF
.,.,TRBJ2-1,TRBV6-5,TGTGCCAGCAGTTACTCGACTGGGCACAATGAGCAGTTCTTC,CASSYSTGHNEQFF
.,.,TRBJ2-2,TRBV19,TGTGCCAGTAACCCCTTCAGGGACACCGGGGAGCTGTTTTTT,CASNPFRDTGELFF
.,once,TRBJ1-2,TRBV25-1,TGTGCCAGCAGTGAATTTGGCAGGGGACGTCTTAACTATGGCTACACCTTC,CASSEFGRGRLNYGYTF
.,.,TRBJ1-4,TRBV2,TGTGCCAGCAGTGGGGGTTCCACTAATGAAAAACTGTTTTTT,CASSGGSTNEKLFF
.,.,TRBJ1-1,TRBV6-5,TGTGCCAGCTCGGTTGGGCGCTTATTGAACACTGAAGCTTTCTTT,CASSVGRLLNTEAFF
TRBD1,.,TRBJ1-6,TRBV19,TGTGCCAGTAGAGAGGGGGCTTCGAATTCACCCCTCCACTTT,CASREGASNSPLHF
.,.,TRBJ1-1,TRBV5-6,TGTGCCAGCAGCCCGCCCCCCTTGGACACTGAAGCTTTCTTT,CASSPPPLDTEAFF
.,.,TRBJ2-5,TRBV9,TGTGCCAGCAGCCCAGGGATACAAGAGACCCAGTACTTC,CASSPGIQETQYF
.,.,TRBJ2-5,TRBV15,TGTGCCACCAGCAGAGATGGGCCTTTGGGGGTCCAAGAGACCCAGTACTTC,CATSRDGPLGVQETQYF
TRBD1,.,TRBJ1-2,TRBV5-6,TGTGCCAGCAGCCAGGGGGGGCCCGTGGGCTACACCTTC,CASSQGGPVGYTF
.,.,TRBJ2-7,TRBV28,TGTGCCAGCAGTTCACAGGGACGGCTCTACGAGCAGTACTTC,CASSSQGRLYEQYF
TRBD2,.,TRBJ2-5,TRBV10-3,TGTGCCATCAGTGGGACTAGCGCAGTCCGGGAGACCCAGTACTTC,CAISGTSAVRETQYF
.,.,TRBJ1-5,TRBV5-5,TGTGCCAGCAGCCTCACAAGGCACGATAATCAGCCCCAGCATTTT,CASSLTRHDNQPQHF
TRBD2,.,TRBJ2-1,TRBV2,TGTGCCAGCAGAGAGACTAGCGGGAGAAATGAGCAGTTCTTC,CASRETSGRNEQFF
.,.,TRBJ2-7,TRBV4-1,TGCGCCAGCAGCCCGTTCCCGTCGGACAGGGAGGGGCCTGACTCCTACGAGCAGTACTTC,CASSPFPSDREGPDSYEQYF
.,.,TRBJ2-3,TRBV15,TGTGCCACCAGCAGAAGGATGGGGCAGGGCACAGATACGCAGTATTTT,CATSRRMGQGTDTQYF
.,once,TRBJ1-6,TRBV19,TGTGCCAGTAGGTTTGGGGATGACCCCCTCCACTTT,CASRFGDDPLHF
.,.,TRBJ2-5,TRBV11-2,TGTGCCAGCAGCTTTTCGGGAGGGGGCGATGAGACCCAGTACTTC,CASSFSGGGDETQYF
.,.,TRBJ1-1,TRBV3-1/TRBV3-2,TGTGCCAGCAGCCAGGGGCAGAGGAACACTGAAGCTTTCTTT,CASSQGQRNTEAFF
.,.,TRBJ2-7,TRBV5-1,TGCGCCAGCAGCTTAGCGATTGGGGGGACCTACGAGCAGTACTTC,CASSLAIGGTYEQYF
TRBD1,.,TRBJ2-7,TRBV5-1,TGCGCCAGCAGCACAGGACAGGGCTCGCCCTACGAGCAGTACTTC,CASSTGQGSPYEQYF
.,once,TRBJ1-2,TRBV11-1,TGTGCCAGCACCGAGATTCAGGAGAACTATGGCTACACCTTC,CASTEIQENYGYTF
.,.,TRBJ2-7,TRBV5-1,TGCGCCAGCAGCTGGCAAGGGACGGACGAGCAGTACTTC,CASSWQGTDEQYF
TRBD2,.,TRBJ2-1,TRBV28,TGTGCCAGCAGCTCTCTAGCGGGTGGCTCCTACAATGAGCAGTTCTTC,CASSSLAGGSYNEQFF
.,.,TRBJ2-7,TRBV6-1,TGTGCCAGCAGTGAACCCTGGCAGGAGCAGTACTTC,CASSEPWQEQYF
.,.,TRBJ2-3,TRBV11-1,TGTGCCAGTAGACAGCAGAGCACAGATACGCAGTATTTT,CASRQQSTDTQYF